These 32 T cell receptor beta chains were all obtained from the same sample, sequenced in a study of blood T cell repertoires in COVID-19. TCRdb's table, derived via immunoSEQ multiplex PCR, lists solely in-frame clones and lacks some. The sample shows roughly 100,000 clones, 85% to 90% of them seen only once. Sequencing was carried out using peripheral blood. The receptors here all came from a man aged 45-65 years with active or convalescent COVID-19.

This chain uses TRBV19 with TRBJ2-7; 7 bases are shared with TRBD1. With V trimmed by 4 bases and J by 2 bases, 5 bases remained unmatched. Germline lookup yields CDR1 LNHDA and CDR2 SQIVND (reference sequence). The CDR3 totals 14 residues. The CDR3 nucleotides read TGTGCCAGTAGTACAGCCGGGACAGCCTACGAGCAGTACTTC. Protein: CASSTAGTAYEQYF.

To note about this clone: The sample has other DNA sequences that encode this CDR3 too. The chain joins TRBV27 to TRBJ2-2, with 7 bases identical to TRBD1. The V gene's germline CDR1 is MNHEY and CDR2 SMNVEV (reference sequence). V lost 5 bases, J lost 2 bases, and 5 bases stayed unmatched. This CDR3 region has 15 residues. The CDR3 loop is CASSAGTVNTGELFF. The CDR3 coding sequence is TGTGCCAGCAGTGCCGGGACAGTAAACACCGGGGAGCTGTTTTTT.

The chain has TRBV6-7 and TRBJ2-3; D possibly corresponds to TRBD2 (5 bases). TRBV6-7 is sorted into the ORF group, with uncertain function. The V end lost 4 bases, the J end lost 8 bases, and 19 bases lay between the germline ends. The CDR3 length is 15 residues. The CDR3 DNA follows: TGTGCCAGCAGTTCCCCTCACCCGGGGATTGGTACGCAGTATTTT. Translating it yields CASSSPHPGIGTQYF.

CDR3 sequence (DNA): TGTGCCAGCAGCTTAGAGAGAGAGAGTGAGCAGTTCTTC. Protein product: CASSLERESEQFF. This chain links TRBV11-2 with TRBJ2-1; D gene ambiguous. The CDR3 loop spans 13 amino acids. CDR1 is SGHAT and CDR2 is FQNNGV in the germline V gene. Trimming took 0 bases from V and 9 from J, leaving 9 bases between them.

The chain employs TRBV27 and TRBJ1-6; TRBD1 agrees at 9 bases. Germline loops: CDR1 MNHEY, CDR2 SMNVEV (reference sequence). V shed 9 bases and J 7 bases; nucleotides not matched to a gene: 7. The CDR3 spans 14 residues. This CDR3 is CASLPGQGNSPLHF. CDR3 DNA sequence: TGTGCCAGTCTTCCGGGACAGGGCAATTCACCCCTCCACTTT.

For the CDR3, the DNA is TGTGCCAGCAGCTTAGAGGGGCAGGGCTTCTCTGGAAACACCATATATTTT. Protein: CASSLEGQGFSGNTIYF. This rearrangement joins TRBV7-6 to TRBJ1-3, with a possible D match to TRBD1 (5 bases). The CDR3 has 17 amino acids. Between the trimmed V and J ends, which lost 1 base and 0 bases, there was a span of 13 bases. Germline V CDR1 and CDR2: SGHVS, FNYEAQ.

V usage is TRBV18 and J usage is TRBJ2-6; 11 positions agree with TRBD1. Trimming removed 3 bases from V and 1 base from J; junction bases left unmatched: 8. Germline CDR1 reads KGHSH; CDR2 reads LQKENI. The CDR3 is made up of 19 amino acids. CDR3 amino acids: CASSPPGQGAGSGANVLTF. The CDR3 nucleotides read TGTGCCAGCTCACCGCCAGGACAGGGGGCAGGGTCTGGGGCCAACGTCCTGACTTTC.

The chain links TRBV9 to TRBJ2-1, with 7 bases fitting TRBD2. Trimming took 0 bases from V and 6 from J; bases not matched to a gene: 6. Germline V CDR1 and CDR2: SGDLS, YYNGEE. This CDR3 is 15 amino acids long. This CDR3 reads CASSVGLAVGNEQFF. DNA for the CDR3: TGTGCCAGCAGCGTAGGGCTAGCGGTAGGCAATGAGCAGTTCTTC.

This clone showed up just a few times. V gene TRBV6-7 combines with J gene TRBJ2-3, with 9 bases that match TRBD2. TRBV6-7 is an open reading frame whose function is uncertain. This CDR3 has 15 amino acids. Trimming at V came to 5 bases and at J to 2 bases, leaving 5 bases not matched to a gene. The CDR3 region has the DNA TGTGCCAGCAGTATTAGCGGGGGAACCACAGATACGCAGTATTTT. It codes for CASSISGGTTDTQYF.

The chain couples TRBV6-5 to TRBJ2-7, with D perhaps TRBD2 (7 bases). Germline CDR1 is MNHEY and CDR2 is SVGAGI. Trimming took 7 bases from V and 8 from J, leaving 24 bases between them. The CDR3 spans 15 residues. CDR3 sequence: CASTQGRGVGLKQYF. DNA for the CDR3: TGTGCCAGCACTCAGGGGAGGGGCGTGGGTTTGAAGCAGTACTTC.

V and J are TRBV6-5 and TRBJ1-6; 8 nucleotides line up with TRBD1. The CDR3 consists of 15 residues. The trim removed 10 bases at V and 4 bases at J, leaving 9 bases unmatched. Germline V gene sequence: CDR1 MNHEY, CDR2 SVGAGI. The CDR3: CATLRDRGYNSPLHF. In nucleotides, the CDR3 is TGTGCCACCCTTCGAGACAGGGGTTATAATTCACCCCTCCACTTT.

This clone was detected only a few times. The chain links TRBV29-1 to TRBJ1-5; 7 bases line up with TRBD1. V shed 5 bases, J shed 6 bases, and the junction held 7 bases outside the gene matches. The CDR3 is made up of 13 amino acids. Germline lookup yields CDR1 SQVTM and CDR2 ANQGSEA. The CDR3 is CSVQGGVSQPQHF. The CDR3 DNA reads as TGCAGCGTTCAAGGGGGCGTCTCTCAGCCCCAGCATTTT.

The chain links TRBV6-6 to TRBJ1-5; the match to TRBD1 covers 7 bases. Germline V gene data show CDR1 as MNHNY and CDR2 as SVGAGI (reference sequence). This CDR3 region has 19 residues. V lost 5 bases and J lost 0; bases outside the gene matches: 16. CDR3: CASSPDGQGDFYSNQPQHF. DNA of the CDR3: TGTGCCAGCAGTCCAGATGGGCAGGGGGACTTTTATAGCAATCAGCCCCAGCATTTT.

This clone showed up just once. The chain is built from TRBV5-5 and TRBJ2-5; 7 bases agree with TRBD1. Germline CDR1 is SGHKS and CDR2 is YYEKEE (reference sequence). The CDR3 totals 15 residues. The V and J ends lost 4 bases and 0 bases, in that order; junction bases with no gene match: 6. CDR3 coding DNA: TGTGCCAGCAGCAAGGACAGGATTAACCAAGAGACCCAGTACTTC. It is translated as CASSKDRINQETQYF. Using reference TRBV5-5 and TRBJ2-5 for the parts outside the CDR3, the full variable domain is DAGVTQSPTHLIKTRGQQVTLRCSPISGHKSVSWYQQVLGQGPQFIFQYYEKEERGRGNFPDRFSARQFPNYSSELNVNALLLGDSALYLCASSKDRINQETQYFGPGTRLLVL.

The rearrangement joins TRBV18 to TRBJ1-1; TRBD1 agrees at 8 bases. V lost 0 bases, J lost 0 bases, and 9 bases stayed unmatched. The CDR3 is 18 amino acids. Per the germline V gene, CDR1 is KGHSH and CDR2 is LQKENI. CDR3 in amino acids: CASSPPRTGWAMNTEAFF. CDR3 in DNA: TGTGCCAGCTCACCACCAAGGACAGGGTGGGCCATGAACACTGAAGCTTTCTTT.

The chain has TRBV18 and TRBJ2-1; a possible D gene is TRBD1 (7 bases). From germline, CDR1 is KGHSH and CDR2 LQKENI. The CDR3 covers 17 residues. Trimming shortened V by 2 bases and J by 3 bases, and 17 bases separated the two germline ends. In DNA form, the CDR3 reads TGTGCCAGCTCACCATATCGGGCGGGACAGAGCTACAATGAGCAGTTCTTC. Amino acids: CASSPYRAGQSYNEQFF.

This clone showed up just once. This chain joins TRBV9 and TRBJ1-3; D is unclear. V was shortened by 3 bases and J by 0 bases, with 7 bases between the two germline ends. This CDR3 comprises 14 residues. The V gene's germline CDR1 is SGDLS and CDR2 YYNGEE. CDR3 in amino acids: CASSEMSSGNTIYF. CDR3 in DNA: TGTGCCAGCAGCGAAATGAGCTCTGGAAACACCATATATTTT.

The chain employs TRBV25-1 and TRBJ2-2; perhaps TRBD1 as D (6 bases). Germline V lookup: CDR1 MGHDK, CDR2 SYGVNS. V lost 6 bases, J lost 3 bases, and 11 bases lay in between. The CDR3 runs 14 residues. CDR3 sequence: CASSPTGHTGELFF. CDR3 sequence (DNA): TGTGCCAGCAGCCCGACAGGTCACACCGGGGAGCTGTTTTTT.

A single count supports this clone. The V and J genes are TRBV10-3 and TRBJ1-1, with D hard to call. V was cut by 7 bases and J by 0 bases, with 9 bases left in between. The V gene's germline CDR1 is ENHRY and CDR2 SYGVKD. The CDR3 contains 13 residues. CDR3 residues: CAIKSPMNTEAFF. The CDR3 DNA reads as TGTGCCATCAAGAGCCCGATGAACACTGAAGCTTTCTTT.

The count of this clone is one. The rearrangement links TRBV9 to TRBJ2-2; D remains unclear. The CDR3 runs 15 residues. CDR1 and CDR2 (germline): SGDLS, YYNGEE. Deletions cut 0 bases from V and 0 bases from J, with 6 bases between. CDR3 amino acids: CASSVGHTNTGELFF. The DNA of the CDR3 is TGTGCCAGCAGCGTAGGACATACGAACACCGGGGAGCTGTTTTTT.

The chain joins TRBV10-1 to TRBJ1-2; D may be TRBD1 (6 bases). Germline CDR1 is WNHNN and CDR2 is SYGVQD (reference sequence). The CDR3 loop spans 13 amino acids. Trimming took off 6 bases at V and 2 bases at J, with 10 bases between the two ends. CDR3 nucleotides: TGCGCCAGCAGGGGGCAGGGGAACTATGGCTACACCTTC. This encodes CASRGQGNYGYTF.

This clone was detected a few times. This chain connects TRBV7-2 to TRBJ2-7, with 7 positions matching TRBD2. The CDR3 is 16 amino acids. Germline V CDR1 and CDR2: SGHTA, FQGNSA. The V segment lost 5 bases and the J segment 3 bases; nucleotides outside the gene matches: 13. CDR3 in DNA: TGTGCCAGCAGCCAGCCCGGGGGTAGCGGGCGCTACGAGCAGTACTTC. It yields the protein CASSQPGGSGRYEQYF.

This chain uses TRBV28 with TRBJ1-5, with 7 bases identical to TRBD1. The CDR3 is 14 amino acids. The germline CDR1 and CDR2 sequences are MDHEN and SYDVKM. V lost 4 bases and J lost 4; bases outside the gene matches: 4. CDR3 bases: TGTGCCAGCAGTTCCGCAGGGGGGAATCAGCCCCAGCATTTT. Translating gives CASSSAGGNQPQHF.

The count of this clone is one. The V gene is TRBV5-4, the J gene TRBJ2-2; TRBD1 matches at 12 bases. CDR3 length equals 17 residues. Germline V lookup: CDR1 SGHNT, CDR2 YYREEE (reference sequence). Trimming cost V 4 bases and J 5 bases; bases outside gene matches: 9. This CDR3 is CASSGPGQGARTGELFF. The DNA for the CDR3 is TGTGCCAGCAGCGGCCCGGGACAGGGGGCGCGTACCGGGGAGCTGTTTTTT. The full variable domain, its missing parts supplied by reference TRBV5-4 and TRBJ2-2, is ETGVTQSPTHLIKTRGQQVTLRCSSQSGHNTVSWYQQALGQGPQFIFQYYREEENGRGNFPPRFSGLQFPNYSSELNVNALELDDSALYLCASSGPGQGARTGELFFGEGSRLTVL.

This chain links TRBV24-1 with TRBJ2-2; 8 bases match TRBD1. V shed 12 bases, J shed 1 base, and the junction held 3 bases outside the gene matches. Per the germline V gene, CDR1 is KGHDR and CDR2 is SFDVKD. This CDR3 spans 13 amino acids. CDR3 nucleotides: TGTGCCTCGGGGACAGGGAACACCGGGGAGCTGTTTTTT. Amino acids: CASGTGNTGELFF.

CDR3 sequence: CSVVPGTEAFF. DNA for the CDR3: TGCAGCGTTGTGCCCGGGACTGAAGCTTTCTTT. The genes are TRBV29-1 and TRBJ1-1, with no clear D. The CDR3 covers 11 residues. The germline V and J ends were trimmed by 4 bases and 5 bases, with 8 bases remaining between them. The germline gives CDR1 SQVTM, CDR2 ANQGSEA.

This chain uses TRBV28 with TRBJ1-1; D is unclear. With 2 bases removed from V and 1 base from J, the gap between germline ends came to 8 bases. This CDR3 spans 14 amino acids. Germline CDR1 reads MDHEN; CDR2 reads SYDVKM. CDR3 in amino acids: CASSLHGRNTEAFF. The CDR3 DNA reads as TGTGCCAGCAGTTTACATGGGCGGAACACTGAAGCTTTCTTT.

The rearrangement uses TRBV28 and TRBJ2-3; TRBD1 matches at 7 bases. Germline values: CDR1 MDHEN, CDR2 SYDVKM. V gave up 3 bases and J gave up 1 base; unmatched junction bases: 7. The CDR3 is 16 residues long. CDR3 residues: CASSFEGARRTDTQYF. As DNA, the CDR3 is TGTGCCAGCAGTTTTGAGGGGGCACGTCGCACAGATACGCAGTATTTT.

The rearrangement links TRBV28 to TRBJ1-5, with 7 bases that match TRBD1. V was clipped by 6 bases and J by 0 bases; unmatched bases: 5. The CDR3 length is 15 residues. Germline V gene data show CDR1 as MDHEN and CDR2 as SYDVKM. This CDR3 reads CASRSGTASNQPQHF. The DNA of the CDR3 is TGTGCCAGCAGATCCGGGACAGCTAGCAATCAGCCCCAGCATTTT. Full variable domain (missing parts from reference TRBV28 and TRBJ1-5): DVKVTQSSRYLVKRTGEKVFLECVQDMDHENMFWYRQDPGLGLRLIYFSYDVKMKEKGDIPEGYSVSREKKERFSLILESASTNQTSMYLCASRSGTASNQPQHFGDGTRLSIL.

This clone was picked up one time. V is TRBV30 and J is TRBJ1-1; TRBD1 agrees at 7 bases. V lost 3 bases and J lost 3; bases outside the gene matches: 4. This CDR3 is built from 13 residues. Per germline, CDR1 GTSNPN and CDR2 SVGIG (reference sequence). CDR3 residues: CAWSRDSYTEAFF. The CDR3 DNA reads TGTGCCTGGAGCCGGGACAGCTACACTGAAGCTTTCTTT.

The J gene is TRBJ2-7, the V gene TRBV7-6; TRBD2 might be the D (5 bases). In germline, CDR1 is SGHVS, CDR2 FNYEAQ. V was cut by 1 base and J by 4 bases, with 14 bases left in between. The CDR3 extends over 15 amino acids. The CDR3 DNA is TGTGCCAGCAGCTTAGGCGCCGGGATTGCTTACGAGCAGTACTTC. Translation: CASSLGAGIAYEQYF.

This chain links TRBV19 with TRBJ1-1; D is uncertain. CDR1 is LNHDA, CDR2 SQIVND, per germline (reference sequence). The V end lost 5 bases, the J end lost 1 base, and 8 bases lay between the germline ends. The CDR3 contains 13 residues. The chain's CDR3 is CASSHHQNTEAFF. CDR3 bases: TGTGCCAGTAGTCATCATCAGAACACTGAAGCTTTCTTT.